A single sample gave rise to the 20 T cell receptor beta chains below, sequenced in a study of low-dose radiotherapy and immunotherapy resistance in tumors. cDNA synthesis used a TRAV/TRBV-specific primer set for both chains. Amplification of TCRs used a constant-region primer and V-primer adapter for roughly 21 PCR cycles. TCRdb reprocessed the reads via MiXCR and lists one record per CDR3 protein. The table has 6,500 to 8,500 distinct CDR3 sequences, 53% seen once. The receptors were sampled from a human donor with advanced metastatic prostate, ovarian, gallbladder or colorectal cancer (not recorded which). This table probably holds off-target reads from a library built for another chain.

The rearrangement links TRBV5-4 to TRBJ2-3, with D perhaps TRBD1 (5 bases). Germline V gene lookup returns CDR1 SGHNT and CDR2 YYREEE (reference sequence). CDR3 length: 13 amino acids. The V gene lost 0 bases and the J gene lost 3 bases, with 5 bases spanning the gap. This CDR3 reads CASSLAGTDTQYF. In nucleotides, the CDR3 is TGTGCCAGCAGCTTGGCAGGGACAGATACGCAGTATTTT.

A single count supports this clonotype. The chain recombines TRBV12-3 or TRBV12-4 with TRBJ2-7; TRBD1 agrees at 8 bases. The CDR3 consists of 17 residues. The J segment lost 4 bases and the V segment lost 6 bases, leaving 17 bases of the junction unmatched. The DNA of the CDR3 is TGTGCCAGCAGCCGAGGGGGACAGGCGAGGTGGTGGTACGAGCAGTACTTC. It yields the protein CASSRGGQARWWYEQYF.

The chain carries TRBV20-1 and TRBJ2-1, with 8 positions matching TRBD2. The CDR3 has 13 residues. Germline CDR1 DFQATT, CDR2 SNEGSKA (reference sequence). V lost 6 bases to trimming and J lost 3 bases; unmatched junction nucleotides: 4. The CDR3 sequence: CSASSGNYNEQFF. CDR3 in DNA: TGCAGTGCGAGTAGCGGGAACTACAATGAGCAGTTCTTC.

This clonotype was detected only a few times. This chain uses TRBV10-3 with TRBJ2-2; D is tentatively TRBD1 or TRBD2 (6 bases each). The V end was cut by 11 bases, the J end by 1 base, with 14 bases between. CDR1 and CDR2 from the germline V gene are ENHRY and SYGVKD. This CDR3 comprises 14 residues. CDR3: CAGNEGGNTGELFF. The CDR3 DNA follows: TGTGCCGGCAACGAGGGGGGGAACACCGGGGAGCTGTTTTTT.

The chain is built from TRBV24-1 and TRBJ2-7; no reliable D call. The germline V and J ends were trimmed by 3 bases and 6 bases, with 11 bases remaining between them. CDR3 length: 13 amino acids. CDR1 is KGHDR and CDR2 is SFDVKD in the germline V gene. The CDR3 is CATSDPRTAEQYF. The CDR3 DNA follows: TGTGCCACCAGTGATCCACGGACGGCCGAGCAGTACTTC.

The V and J genes are TRBV5-5 and TRBJ2-4, with D perhaps matching TRBD2 (6 bases). The ends were cut back, 0 bases at V and 1 base at J, with 8 bases in the middle. The CDR3 totals 15 residues. Germline CDR1 and CDR2: SGHKS and YYEKEE (reference sequence). The CDR3 DNA reads TGTGCCAGCAGCTTGGACGGGAGCGCCAAAAACATTCAGTACTTC. This gives the protein CASSLDGSAKNIQYF.

This clonotype was counted only a few times. The V gene is TRBV2, the J gene TRBJ1-5, with unresolved D. V gave up 4 bases and J gave up 3 bases, with 7 bases separating them. This CDR3 contains 13 residues. Germline-derived CDR1 and CDR2 are SNHLY and FYNNEI. The DNA for the CDR3 is TGTGCCAGCAGTGTCCGGGACAATCAGCCCCAGCATTTT. Translation: CASSVRDNQPQHF.

The chain has TRBV12-3 or TRBV12-4 and TRBJ1-1; possibly TRBD1 for D (6 bases). CDR3 length: 13 amino acids. Trimming removed 6 bases from V and 1 base from J, with 9 bases in between. CDR3 sequence reads: CASSPGENTEAFF. The CDR3 DNA is TGTGCCAGCAGCCCAGGGGAGAACACTGAAGCTTTCTTT.

The chain carries TRBV12-5 and TRBJ2-5, with D uncertain. Germline values: CDR1 LGHNT, CDR2 FRNRAP. V lost 6 bases and J lost 5, with 16 bases in between. The CDR3 is made up of 14 amino acids. The DNA of the CDR3 is TGTGCTAGTGGCTCGCGACCTCTCCTGGAGACCCAGTACTTC. The encoded protein is CASGSRPLLETQYF.

The CDR3 DNA follows: TGTGCCAGTCAGGGGGCTCAGCAGCCCCAGCATTTT. Its translation is CASQGAQQPQHF. The gene calls are TRBV28 and TRBJ1-5; 8 bases match TRBD1. The germline V gene encodes CDR1 MDHEN and CDR2 SYDVKM. The CDR3 runs 12 residues. Trimming at V came to 9 bases and at J to 7 bases, leaving 5 bases not matched to a gene.

The rearrangement joins TRBV5-4 to TRBJ1-1, with no clear D. The CDR3 has 13 amino acids. The V end lost 4 bases, the J end lost 7 bases, and 14 bases lay between the germline ends. Germline V gene data show CDR1 as SGHNT and CDR2 as YYREEE (reference sequence). CDR3 region: CASSTTQTSEAFF. CDR3 in DNA: TGTGCCAGCAGCACGACTCAGACAAGTGAAGCTTTCTTT.

This clonotype turned up a few times. The chain combines TRBV18 with TRBJ1-4, with D maybe TRBD1 (5 bases). V lost 2 bases and J 5 bases, leaving 15 bases between the germline ends. The germline gives CDR1 KGHSH, CDR2 LQKENI. This CDR3 is built from 16 residues. CDR3 sequence reads: CASSPGDRAANEKLFF. In DNA, the CDR3 is TGTGCCAGCTCACCAGGGGACCGGGCTGCAAATGAAAAACTGTTTTTT. Full variable domain (rest looked up from reference TRBV18 and TRBJ1-4): NAGVMQNPRHLVRRRGQEARLRCSPMKGHSHVYWYRQLPEEGLKFMVYLQKENIIDESGMPKERFSAEFPKEGPSILRIQQVVRGDSAAYFCASSPGDRAANEKLFFGSGTQLSVL.

V and J are TRBV2 and TRBJ2-3; 9 nucleotides match TRBD2. V dropped 0 bases and J dropped 1; count of bases not matched to a gene: 2. The length of the CDR3 is 16 residues. Germline V gene data show CDR1 as SNHLY and CDR2 as FYNNEI. CDR3 DNA sequence: TGTGCCAGCAGTGAAGCTGCTAGCGGGGGCACAGATACGCAGTATTTT. Protein sequence: CASSEAASGGTDTQYF.

This clonotype occurred a few times. This rearrangement joins TRBV24-1 to TRBJ2-7; D is undetermined. The CDR3 has 13 amino acids. V was trimmed by 7 bases and J by 0 bases, leaving 9 bases between them. Germline V gene lookup returns CDR1 KGHDR and CDR2 SFDVKD. CDR3 sequence (DNA): TGTGCCACCAGCCCCAAGAGCTCCTACGAGCAGTACTTC. Protein product: CATSPKSSYEQYF.

This clonotype appeared a few times. This chain joins TRBV5-1 and TRBJ2-7, with D hard to call. The germline CDR1 and CDR2 sequences are SGHRS and YFSETQ. V lost 0 bases and J lost 4, with 5 bases in between. The CDR3 totals 12 residues. The CDR3 reads CASSLGGYEQYF. The DNA of the CDR3 is TGCGCCAGCAGCTTGGGTGGGTACGAGCAGTACTTC.

A word on this clonotype: One end of the junction does not line up with germline, which may come from a read error. The V call is TRBV7-7, the J call TRBJ2-1, with D perhaps matching TRBD1 (5 bases). From germline, CDR1 is SSHAT and CDR2 FNYEAQ (reference sequence). The CDR3 spans 13 residues. The CDR3 loop reads CASSLGHYKEQFF. The CDR3 nucleotides are TGTGCTAGCAGCTTAGGACACTACAAAGAGCAGTTCTTC.

This clonotype was observed a handful of times. The chain uses TRBV7-8 and TRBJ1-1; tentative D call: TRBD1 (5 bases). The CDR3 totals 12 residues. The V gene's germline CDR1 is SGHVS and CDR2 FQNEAQ. V lost 9 bases and J lost 1, with 9 bases in between. CDR3 protein: CASTGANTEAFF. CDR3 DNA sequence: TGTGCCAGTACTGGGGCGAACACTGAAGCTTTCTTT.

This chain links TRBV7-9 with TRBJ1-6; tentative D call: TRBD1 (6 bases). The germline gives CDR1 SEHNR, CDR2 FQNEAQ (reference sequence). The CDR3 length is 13 residues. V dropped 7 bases and J dropped 9 bases, with 13 bases sitting between them. The CDR3 is CASNLRGASPLHF. CDR3 nucleotide sequence: TGTGCCAGCAACCTAAGGGGGGCTTCACCCCTCCACTTT. Full variable domain (remainder filled in from reference TRBV7-9 and TRBJ1-6): DTGVSQNPRHKITKRGQNVTFRCDPISEHNRLYWYRQTLGQGPEFLTYFQNEAQLEKSRLLSDRFSAERPKGSFSTLEIQRTEQGDSAMYLCASNLRGASPLHFGNGTRLTVT.

In this sample, this clonotype turned up a few times. The rearrangement uses TRBV25-1 and TRBJ1-1, with a tentative D call TRBD1 (5 bases). Germline CDR1 and CDR2: MGHDK and SYGVNS. This CDR3 region has 14 residues. Trimming stripped 6 bases from V and 1 base from J, with 12 bases between. CDR3 sequence: CASRGPGQNTEAFF. CDR3 in DNA: TGTGCCAGCAGGGGACCGGGCCAGAACACTGAAGCTTTCTTT.

The chain recombines TRBV2 with TRBJ2-7, with 8 nucleotides matching TRBD2. This CDR3 comprises 13 residues. CDR1 and CDR2 from the germline V gene are SNHLY and FYNNEI. V lost 6 bases to trimming and J lost 2 bases; unmatched junction nucleotides: 3. CDR3 loop: CASSGGETYEQYF. The CDR3, as DNA: TGTGCCAGCAGCGGGGGGGAAACCTACGAGCAGTACTTC. The complete variable domain, with remaining parts taken from reference TRBV2 and TRBJ2-7, reads EPEVTQTPSHQVTQMGQEVILRCVPISNHLYFYWYRQILGQKVEFLVSFYNNEISEKSEIFDDQFSVERPDGSNFTLKIRSTKLEDSAMYFCASSGGETYEQYFGPGTRLTVT.